This entry is about one T cell receptor beta chain. The entry originates in a study of cytomegalovirus exposure and HLA in healthy donors. Trimming at V came to 4 bases and at J to 0 bases, leaving 1 base not matched to a gene. The CDR3 spans 15 residues. CDR1 is KGHSH, CDR2 LQKENI, per germline. Sequencing used immunoSEQ multiplex PCR; TCRdb keeps in-frame clones, though not all of them. This repertoire shows roughly 220,000 clones, roughly 88% found once; its top ten account for about 14%. The rearrangement joins TRBV18 to TRBJ2-4, with TRBD2 identical over 9 bases. The sequencing sample was made of PBMCs. The receptor's source is a woman between 25 and 40 years old in good health and CMV-seropositive. The CDR3 region has the DNA TGTGCCAGCTCACTAGCGGGAGAAGCCAAAAACATTCAGTACTTC. It codes for CASSLAGEAKNIQYF.